This TCR beta chain originates from a study of blood T cells in healthy people across ages. General study results and limits: Possibly confounding the expanded clonotype changes was the fact that donor CMV status was unknown.

With a J-beta primer mix and a sample-barcoded 5' primer, a second PCR ran roughly 6 to 11 cycles. TCRdb fed the 5' RACE reads into MiXCR, producing one record per CDR3 protein. The sample lists some 1.7 million distinct CDR3 sequences, 25% to 30% occurring once. Comment on this clonotype: The target antigen is unknown.

CDR3 length: 17 amino acids. V gave up 5 bases and J gave up 0 bases, with 16 bases separating them. Germline V gene data show CDR1 as KGHSH and CDR2 as LQKENI. The clonotype comes from a woman aged 25 to 39 in good health. The sequencing sample was made of blood. V and J are TRBV18 and TRBJ1-4; a possible D gene is TRBD1 (6 bases). CDR3 protein: CASSTLVDSATNEKLFF. As DNA, the CDR3 is TGTGCCAGCTCAACGCTCGTGGACAGTGCAACTAATGAAAAACTGTTTTTT.